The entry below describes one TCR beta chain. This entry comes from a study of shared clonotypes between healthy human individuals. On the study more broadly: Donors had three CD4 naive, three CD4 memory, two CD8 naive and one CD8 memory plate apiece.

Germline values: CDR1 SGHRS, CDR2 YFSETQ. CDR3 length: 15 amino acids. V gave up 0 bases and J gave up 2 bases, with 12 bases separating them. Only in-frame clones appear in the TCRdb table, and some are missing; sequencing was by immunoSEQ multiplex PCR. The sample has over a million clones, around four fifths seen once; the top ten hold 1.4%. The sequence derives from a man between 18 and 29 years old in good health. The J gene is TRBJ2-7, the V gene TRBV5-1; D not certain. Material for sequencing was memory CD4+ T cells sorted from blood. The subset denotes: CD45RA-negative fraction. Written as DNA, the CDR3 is TGCGCCAGCAGCTTGGCTTCGGGTCCGACCTACGAGCAGTACTTC. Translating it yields CASSLASGPTYEQYF.